The 23 T cell receptor beta chains presented below share a single source sample, sequenced in a study of blood T cells in healthy people across ages. The use of a sample-barcoded 5' primer and a J-beta primer mix characterized a second PCR of roughly 6 to 11 cycles. Using its own MiXCR run on the 5' RACE reads, TCRdb lists one record per CDR3 protein. Among hundreds of thousands of distinct CDR3 sequences listed, 55% to 75% were seen once. Specimen: blood. These receptors came from a man under 40 in good health.

This rearrangement joins TRBV6-1 to TRBJ2-1, with a weak D call TRBD2 (5 bases). Per the germline V gene, CDR1 is MNHNS and CDR2 is SASEGT. V gave up 4 bases and J gave up 7 bases, with 17 bases separating them. The CDR3 length is 15 residues. DNA of the CDR3: TGTGCCAGCAGTGGGAGAAGCCCGGGGAGTAATGAGCAGTTCTTC. Translated: CASSGRSPGSNEQFF.

The chain carries TRBV19 and TRBJ2-1; 10 bases agree with TRBD2. Per the germline V gene, CDR1 is LNHDA and CDR2 is SQIVND (reference sequence). The CDR3 loop spans 16 amino acids. Trimming cost V 5 bases and J 8 bases; bases outside gene matches: 12. CDR3 sequence reads: CASSQPSGRGRDEQFF. CDR3 bases: TGTGCCAGTAGTCAACCTAGCGGGAGAGGTCGTGATGAGCAGTTCTTC.

The V and J genes are TRBV4-3 and TRBJ2-2; 8 positions match TRBD2. Losses at the gene ends were 1 base for V and 4 bases for J; bases not matched to a gene: 5. CDR1 LGHNA and CDR2 YSLEER come from the germline V gene. The CDR3 totals 16 residues. CDR3: CASSQGVAGFTGELFF. Here the CDR3 DNA reads TGCGCCAGCAGCCAAGGGGTAGCGGGGTTCACCGGGGAGCTGTTTTTT.

The rearrangement links TRBV7-9 to TRBJ2-5; D is tentatively TRBD1 or TRBD2 (5 bases each). The CDR3 has 14 residues. Germline V CDR1 and CDR2: SEHNR, FQNEAQ (reference sequence). V was pared by 3 bases and J by 3 bases, with 11 bases between. CDR3 loop: CASSFEGTEETQYF. In DNA, the CDR3 is TGTGCCAGCAGCTTTGAGGGGACCGAAGAGACCCAGTACTTC.

The chain carries TRBV20-1 and TRBJ2-5; D gene uncertain. Germline V CDR1 and CDR2: DFQATT, SNEGSKA (reference sequence). Trimming pared 1 base from V and 7 bases from J, leaving 19 bases between. CDR3 size: 15 residues. The CDR3 spells CSARAGVPTVGTQYF. The CDR3 nucleotides are TGCAGTGCTAGAGCTGGGGTACCTACGGTAGGGACCCAGTACTTC.

This clonotype was seen once. The chain recombines TRBV7-6 with TRBJ1-1, with 8 bases aligning to TRBD1. CDR1 is SGHVS, CDR2 FNYEAQ, per germline. CDR3 length: 13 residues. The V gene end was trimmed by 1 base and the J gene end by 11 bases; junction bases not matched to a gene: 6. The CDR3 reads CASSLGGDRTAFF. Written as DNA, the CDR3 is TGTGCCAGCAGCTTAGGGGGGGACAGGACGGCTTTCTTT.

This clonotype occurred a few times. As DNA, the CDR3 is TGTGCCATCAGCGCCCCGGGGGAAGAGACCCAGTACTTC. Residues: CAISAPGEETQYF. V is TRBV10-3 and J is TRBJ2-5, with D maybe TRBD2 (6 bases). The CDR3 sequence is 13 residues long. The V and J ends lost 6 bases and 3 bases respectively, with 11 bases between them. Germline V gives CDR1 ENHRY, CDR2 SYGVKD.

This sequence joins TRBV7-9 and TRBJ2-5; TRBD2 might be the D (5 bases). The DNA end favors TRBJ2-7, so the J call may be wrong. The CDR3 contains 15 residues. CDR1 is SEHNR and CDR2 is FQNEAQ in the germline V gene (reference sequence). Here the CDR3 DNA reads TGTGCCAGCAGCCCTCCGCTCCGTCCGGGATACGAGCAGTACTTC. Amino acid sequence: CASSPPLRPGYEQYF.

This clonotype was seen a few times. V gene TRBV6-6 combines with J gene TRBJ2-1, with D unclear. Germline assignment: CDR1 MNHNY and CDR2 SVGAGI (reference sequence). The CDR3 contains 14 residues. V lost 2 bases to trimming and J lost 9 bases, with 14 bases between them. CDR3 DNA sequence: TGTGCCAGCAGTTACGGTGTGGGTCTGGGTGAGCAGTTCTTC. It codes for CASSYGVGLGEQFF.

The rearrangement uses TRBV27 and TRBJ1-2; 8 bases agree with TRBD1. CDR1 is MNHEY and CDR2 is SMNVEV in the germline V gene (reference sequence). V shed 6 bases and J 7 bases; nucleotides not matched to a gene: 7. The CDR3 totals 13 residues. The CDR3 DNA reads TGTGCCAGCAGAGGACAGGGACCTCGTGGCTACACCTTC. It codes for CASRGQGPRGYTF.

The DNA of the CDR3 is TGTGCCAGCAGCCCGACAGGGGGGGTCAATGAGCAGTTCTTC. It yields the protein CASSPTGGVNEQFF. The V gene is TRBV7-2, the J gene TRBJ2-1; 9 positions match TRBD1. CDR1 and CDR2 (germline): SGHTA, FQGNSA. V dropped 5 bases and J dropped 6; count of bases not matched to a gene: 5. The CDR3 has 14 amino acids.

This chain connects TRBV18 to TRBJ2-5, with 8 bases aligning to TRBD1. Trimming at V came to 3 bases and at J to 5 bases, leaving 11 bases not matched to a gene. From germline, CDR1 is KGHSH and CDR2 LQKENI. The CDR3 is 16 residues long. The CDR3 here is CASSPVLRGQRETQYF. The CDR3 bases are TGTGCCAGCTCACCGGTTCTCAGGGGGCAACGGGAGACCCAGTACTTC.

This clonotype has a handful of counts. The rearrangement joins TRBV10-3 to TRBJ2-6; 12 bases match TRBD1. Germline CDR1 reads ENHRY; CDR2 reads SYGVKD. Trimming at V came to 6 bases and at J to 3 bases, leaving 6 bases not matched to a gene. CDR3 length equals 17 residues. CDR3 in amino acids: CAIRPGQGAYGANVLTF. The CDR3 DNA reads as TGTGCCATCAGGCCGGGACAGGGGGCTTATGGGGCCAACGTCCTGACTTTC.

The chain combines TRBV28 with TRBJ2-7; D possibly corresponds to TRBD2 (5 bases). The CDR3 consists of 20 residues. The germline V and J ends were trimmed by 5 bases and 0 bases, with 29 bases remaining between them. CDR1 MDHEN and CDR2 SYDVKM come from the germline V gene. The CDR3 sequence: CASSPLREIGVLSISYEQYF. CDR3 nucleotides: TGTGCCAGCAGTCCCCTTCGTGAGATCGGGGTTCTGTCGATCTCCTACGAGCAGTACTTC.

This clonotype was detected a few times. The rearrangement joins TRBV10-3 to TRBJ2-5, with a weak D call TRBD1 (5 bases). Trimming removed 3 bases at V and 5 bases at J, with 10 bases between. Germline V lookup: CDR1 ENHRY, CDR2 SYGVKD. CDR3 length: 13 residues. CDR3 in amino acids: CAISDRRVETQYF. CDR3 sequence (DNA): TGTGCCATCAGTGACCGCAGGGTTGAGACCCAGTACTTC.

The rearrangement links TRBV4-1 to TRBJ2-3, with TRBD2 matching 11 bases. Germline V lookup: CDR1 MGHRA, CDR2 YSYEKL. The CDR3 has 14 amino acids. V dropped 6 bases and J dropped 6; count of bases not matched to a gene: 5. DNA of the CDR3: TGCGCCAGCAGATGGACTAGCGGGTCTGATACGCAGTATTTT. Amino acids: CASRWTSGSDTQYF.

The chain recombines TRBV25-1 with TRBJ2-7, with a tentative D call TRBD1 (5 bases). The DNA end is more similar to TRBJ2-5, so the J call may be wrong. The CDR3 runs to 14 residues. Germline-derived CDR1 and CDR2 are MGHDK and SYGVNS. The CDR3 loop reads CASRTFQGRETQYF. The CDR3 nucleotides are TGTGCCAGCAGAACATTCCAGGGAAGAGAGACCCAGTACTTC.

This clonotype occurred a few times. The chain carries TRBV2 and TRBJ2-3; no clear D gene. V lost 6 bases and J lost 1, with 8 bases in between. The CDR3 spans 13 residues. Germline V gene sequence: CDR1 SNHLY, CDR2 FYNNEI. The CDR3 spells CASRDLGTDTQYF. As DNA, the CDR3 is TGTGCCAGCAGGGATTTAGGCACAGATACGCAGTATTTT. Full variable domain (outside the CDR3, taken from reference TRBV2 and TRBJ2-3): EPEVTQTPSHQVTQMGQEVILRCVPISNHLYFYWYRQILGQKVEFLVSFYNNEISEKSEIFDDQFSVERPDGSNFTLKIRSTKLEDSAMYFCASRDLGTDTQYFGPGTRLTVL.

The chain recombines TRBV14 with TRBJ2-3; D is uncertain. This CDR3 has 14 amino acids. Trimming cost V 8 bases and J 12 bases, with 24 bases left between them. Germline V CDR1 and CDR2: SGHDN, FVKESK. The CDR3 protein is CASGSGQLQQSQYF. Written as DNA, the CDR3 is TGTGCCAGCGGGTCGGGTCAACTCCAACAATCACAGTATTTT.

This chain joins TRBV29-1 and TRBJ1-1; D is unresolved. This CDR3 contains 12 residues. V was clipped by 1 base and J by 1 base, with 4 bases between them. Germline CDR1 is SQVTM and CDR2 is ANQGSEA. The CDR3 reads CSVEGPNTEAFF. In DNA form, the CDR3 reads TGCAGCGTTGAAGGCCCGAACACTGAAGCTTTCTTT. The complete variable domain, with remaining parts taken from reference TRBV29-1 and TRBJ1-1, reads SAVISQKPSRDICQRGTSLTIQCQVDSQVTMMFWYRQQPGQSLTLIATANQGSEATYESGFVIDKFPISRPNLTFSTLTVSNMSPEDSSIYLCSVEGPNTEAFFGQGTRLTVV.

The V gene is TRBV27, the J gene TRBJ1-2, with a possible D match to TRBD1 (6 bases). Trimming pared 5 bases from V and 8 bases from J, leaving 15 bases between. The CDR3 runs 13 residues. The germline V gene has CDR1 MNHEY and CDR2 SMNVEV (reference sequence). CDR3 in amino acids: CASSPRDKRGYTF. Here the CDR3 DNA reads TGTGCCAGCAGTCCCCGGGACAAACGGGGCTACACCTTC.

This clonotype was detected a few times. The chain uses TRBV5-5 and TRBJ2-7; a weak D match, TRBD2 (5 bases). Looked up from germline, CDR1 is SGHKS and CDR2 is YYEKEE (reference sequence). This CDR3 comprises 14 residues. With 1 base removed from V and 1 base from J, the gap between germline ends came to 9 bases. The CDR3, as DNA: TGTGCCAGCAGCTTGTCGGGGAATTCCTACGAGCAGTACTTC. Protein product: CASSLSGNSYEQYF.

The chain is built from TRBV29-1 and TRBJ2-1; possible D gene TRBD2, 6 bases. Germline CDR1 and CDR2: SQVTM and ANQGSEA. The V gene lost 2 bases and the J gene lost 0 bases, with 8 bases spanning the gap. The CDR3 extends over 14 amino acids. The DNA for the CDR3 is TGCAGCGTTGAATTGGGGGGCTCCTACAATGAGCAGTTCTTC. Amino acids: CSVELGGSYNEQFF.